These 27 T cell receptor beta chains were sequenced from one sample in a study of identical twins. TCRdb re-called the 5' RACE reads through MiXCR, storing one row per CDR3 protein. The sample contains fewer than 450,000 distinct CDR3 sequences, approximately 9.1% of which appear only once. Specimen: naive T cells sorted from blood. These receptors all stem from a woman aged 45 to 65 in good health.

This clonotype was recorded at least ten times. This chain joins TRBV12-3 or TRBV12-4 and TRBJ2-5; 8 positions agree with TRBD2. CDR3 length: 16 amino acids. After removal of 1 base from V and 1 base from J, the junction contained 5 bases not matched to a gene. CDR3 coding DNA: TGTGCCAGCAGTTTAGGATTTAGCGGGATCCAAGAGACCCAGTACTTC. This gives the protein CASSLGFSGIQETQYF.

This clonotype showed up just a few times. This chain links TRBV5-5 with TRBJ1-4, with D hard to call. The CDR3 is made up of 12 amino acids. V gave up 4 bases and J gave up 4 bases, with 5 bases separating them. Germline CDR1 is SGHKS and CDR2 is YYEKEE (reference sequence). CDR3 in amino acids: CASSRRNEKLFF. The DNA for the CDR3 is TGTGCCAGCAGCAGACGTAATGAAAAACTGTTTTTT.

The rearrangement uses TRBV9 and TRBJ2-1; 12 positions agree with TRBD2. The ends lost 0 bases at V and 7 bases at J; junction bases unmatched: 5. The V gene's germline CDR1 is SGDLS and CDR2 YYNGEE. This CDR3 is built from 16 residues. The chain's CDR3 is CASSVARTSGTNEQFF. The CDR3 DNA reads as TGTGCCAGCAGCGTAGCTCGGACTAGCGGGACAAATGAGCAGTTCTTC.

The sample holds a few counts of this clonotype. The chain links TRBV12-3 or TRBV12-4 to TRBJ2-6; no firm D call. The V gene lost 7 bases and the J gene lost 1 base, with 5 bases spanning the gap. This CDR3 has 13 amino acids. The CDR3 sequence: CASTKSGANVLTF. CDR3 nucleotides: TGTGCCAGCACTAAATCTGGGGCCAACGTCCTGACTTTC.

The chain has TRBV20-1 and TRBJ1-3; a weak D match, TRBD1 (6 bases). V lost 3 bases, J lost 2 bases, and 11 bases lay in between. CDR1 and CDR2 from the germline V gene are DFQATT and SNEGSKA (reference sequence). This CDR3 region has 14 residues. CDR3 protein: CSASTGWTGNTIYF. Here the CDR3 DNA reads TGCAGTGCTAGTACAGGGTGGACTGGAAACACCATATATTTT.

This clonotype was detected a few times. The chain is built from TRBV20-1 and TRBJ2-3, with 9 bases lining up with TRBD2. V lost 0 bases to trimming and J lost 3 bases; unmatched junction nucleotides: 7. The CDR3 extends over 16 amino acids. CDR1 DFQATT and CDR2 SNEGSKA come from the germline V gene (reference sequence). The CDR3 spells CSARDPSGVGTDTQYF. The CDR3 region has the DNA TGCAGTGCTAGAGACCCTAGCGGGGTCGGTACAGATACGCAGTATTTT.

There are a few counts of this clonotype. This chain connects TRBV4-2 to TRBJ2-3, with 9 positions matching TRBD2. Trimming took 8 bases from V and 2 from J; bases not matched to a gene: 2. The CDR3 length is 13 residues. Germline lookup yields CDR1 LGHNA and CDR2 YNFKEQ. The CDR3 spells CASLAGNTDTQYF. DNA for the CDR3: TGTGCCAGCCTAGCGGGGAACACAGATACGCAGTATTTT.

This clonotype was picked up a small number of times. The chain combines TRBV7-8 with TRBJ2-7; 7 bases align to TRBD1. The CDR3 length is 17 residues. Trimming at V came to 2 bases and at J to 3 bases, leaving 13 bases not matched to a gene. Germline V gene sequence: CDR1 SGHVS, CDR2 FQNEAQ. CDR3 nucleotide sequence: TGTGCCAGCAGCTTATGGGTAGGGGGCGAAGGGGGCTACGAGCAGTACTTC. It encodes CASSLWVGGEGGYEQYF.

The genes are TRBV4-1 and TRBJ2-7; D unresolved. Trimming took 3 bases from V and 6 from J, leaving 9 bases between them. CDR1 is MGHRA and CDR2 is YSYEKL in the germline V gene. This CDR3 is 12 amino acids long. DNA for the CDR3: TGCGCCAGCAGCCACCTACTGGGCGAGCAGTACTTC. It is translated as CASSHLLGEQYF.

This clonotype appeared many times. This chain uses TRBV12-3 or TRBV12-4 with TRBJ2-5; TRBD1 might be the D (5 bases). Trimming pared 1 base from V and 4 bases from J, leaving 13 bases between. This CDR3 has 15 residues. The CDR3 coding sequence is TGTGCCAGCAGTTTAGGGCAGGGCTTGTTAGAGACCCAGTACTTC. Encoded protein: CASSLGQGLLETQYF.

This clonotype showed up many times. This chain connects TRBV12-3 or TRBV12-4 to TRBJ2-7; D unresolved. The CDR3 has 12 amino acids. V lost 3 bases, J lost 4 bases, and 7 bases lay in between. DNA for the CDR3: TGTGCCAGCAGTTTCGCAGGATACGAGCAGTACTTC. This gives the protein CASSFAGYEQYF.

This clonotype was seen ten or more times. The chain recombines TRBV5-1 with TRBJ2-2, with D tentatively TRBD1 (5 bases). V was shortened by 0 bases and J by 1 base, with 7 bases between the two germline ends. In germline, CDR1 is SGHRS, CDR2 YFSETQ. The CDR3 extends over 15 amino acids. This CDR3 is CASSLGTLNTGELFF. The CDR3 bases are TGCGCCAGCAGCTTGGGGACACTGAACACCGGGGAGCTGTTTTTT.

The V and J genes are TRBV3-1 and TRBJ2-1; 8 nucleotides match TRBD1. The J segment lost 7 bases and the V segment lost 4 bases, leaving 6 bases of the junction unmatched. Germline lookup yields CDR1 LGHDT and CDR2 YNNKEL (reference sequence). The CDR3 is 14 residues long. CDR3 sequence: CASSLGHRGNEQFF. CDR3 coding DNA: TGTGCCAGCAGCCTCGGCCACAGGGGGAATGAGCAGTTCTTC.

The CDR3 DNA sequence: TGCAGTGCCTCCGCTAACCTAGCGGGAGGGCCAGATACGCAGTATTTT. Its protein is CSASANLAGGPDTQYF. This chain joins TRBV20-1 and TRBJ2-3; TRBD2 matches at 12 bases. Trimming at V came to 6 bases and at J to 4 bases, leaving 11 bases not matched to a gene. CDR3 length: 16 amino acids. Germline lookup yields CDR1 DFQATT and CDR2 SNEGSKA (reference sequence).

This clonotype was detected many times. The CDR3 DNA sequence: TGTGCCAGCATCAAGTCTATTAGGGGTGGTGAAGCTTTCTTT. Encoded protein: CASIKSIRGGEAFF. The chain uses TRBV12-3 or TRBV12-4 and TRBJ1-1; tentatively, D is TRBD1 (5 bases). This CDR3 spans 14 amino acids. V gave up 7 bases and J gave up 7 bases, with 19 bases separating them.

This chain connects TRBV5-1 to TRBJ2-1; 12 bases match TRBD1. This CDR3 contains 15 residues. The V segment lost 2 bases and the J segment 9 bases; nucleotides outside the gene matches: 6. The germline gives CDR1 SGHRS, CDR2 YFSETQ. The chain's CDR3 is CASSFWGQGAPEQFF. CDR3 in DNA: TGCGCCAGCAGCTTTTGGGGACAGGGGGCGCCTGAGCAGTTCTTC.

Ten or more counts support this clonotype. This chain links TRBV20-1 with TRBJ2-1, with 9 bases fitting TRBD1. Germline V gene data show CDR1 as DFQATT and CDR2 as SNEGSKA (reference sequence). Trimming at V came to 8 bases and at J to 7 bases, leaving 9 bases not matched to a gene. This CDR3 region has 13 residues. The CDR3 region has the DNA TGCAGTTCCCGGACAGGGGTGCGAAATGAGCAGTTCTTC. Translating gives CSSRTGVRNEQFF.

This clonotype was detected ten times or more. The CDR3 loop reads CATSDLWGAGNQPQHF. CDR3 nucleotides: TGTGCCACCAGTGATTTATGGGGCGCGGGCAATCAGCCCCAGCATTTT. This sequence joins TRBV24-1 and TRBJ1-5; weak D call: TRBD1 (5 bases). Germline V lookup: CDR1 KGHDR, CDR2 SFDVKD. V was shortened by 1 base and J by 2 bases, with 11 bases between the two germline ends. This CDR3 has 16 residues.

This clonotype occurred many times. The chain is built from TRBV12-3 or TRBV12-4 and TRBJ1-1; D is unclear. Trimming cost V 7 bases and J 6 bases, with 12 bases left between them. This CDR3 has 12 residues. The CDR3 DNA follows: TGTGCCAGCACTTCCCGACACCCTGAAGCTTTCTTT. It yields the protein CASTSRHPEAFF.

The sample holds a few counts of this clonotype. The CDR3 sequence: CASSLEGPSGFF. In DNA, the CDR3 is TGCGCCAGCAGCTTGGAGGGGCCGAGTGGGTTCTTC. V usage is TRBV5-1 and J usage is TRBJ2-1, with D tentatively TRBD1 (5 bases). The CDR3 contains 12 residues. Germline V lookup: CDR1 SGHRS, CDR2 YFSETQ. V dropped 0 bases and J dropped 15 bases, with 13 bases sitting between them.

V is TRBV12-3 or TRBV12-4 and J is TRBJ2-2, with D perhaps matching TRBD1 or TRBD2 (6 bases each). V gave up 3 bases and J gave up 8 bases, with 16 bases separating them. The CDR3 covers 15 residues. The CDR3 protein is CASSFLGGTTGELFF. For the CDR3, the DNA is TGTGCCAGCAGTTTTTTAGGGGGGACAACGGGGGAGCTGTTTTTT.

The rearrangement joins TRBV5-1 to TRBJ2-4, with TRBD1 matching 9 bases. CDR3 size: 18 residues. Germline CDR1 and CDR2: SGHRS and YFSETQ. V was clipped by 2 bases and J by 5 bases; unmatched bases: 14. CDR3 residues: CASSFTGTGSSVQNIQYF. The DNA for the CDR3 is TGCGCCAGCAGCTTCACCGGGACAGGGAGTTCGGTGCAAAACATTCAGTACTTC.

The chain employs TRBV2 and TRBJ2-7; weak D call: TRBD2 (6 bases). The V gene lost 2 bases and the J gene lost 8 bases, with 28 bases spanning the gap. This CDR3 is built from 18 residues. CDR1 and CDR2 from the germline V gene are SNHLY and FYNNEI. The CDR3: CASSETVVGGTTLRQQYV. The CDR3 region has the DNA TGTGCCAGCAGTGAAACTGTGGTTGGGGGGACCACCCTACGGCAGCAGTACGTC.

The rearrangement joins TRBV7-9 to TRBJ2-5; D is possibly TRBD2 (5 bases). Germline CDR1 reads SEHNR; CDR2 reads FQNEAQ (reference sequence). V lost 2 bases and J lost 1, with 17 bases in between. This CDR3 contains 17 residues. The CDR3 is CASSLLPDREGQETQYF. The DNA for the CDR3 is TGTGCCAGCAGCTTACTTCCCGACCGCGAGGGCCAAGAGACCCAGTACTTC.

CDR3 DNA sequence: TGTGCCAGCAGCCACCCGGGACAGAACCTCTACGAGCAGTACTTC. Amino acid sequence: CASSHPGQNLYEQYF. This sequence joins TRBV11-2 and TRBJ2-7, with 7 bases that match TRBD1. Germline CDR1 and CDR2: SGHAT and FQNNGV. The CDR3 is 15 amino acids. The trim removed 5 bases at V and 3 bases at J, leaving 10 bases unmatched.

This clonotype came up many times. The chain has TRBV4-1 and TRBJ2-2, with D possibly being TRBD2 (6 bases). The germline gives CDR1 MGHRA, CDR2 YSYEKL. The CDR3 has 12 residues. The V end lost 4 bases, the J end lost 15 bases, and 15 bases lay between the germline ends. This CDR3 is CASSRGEGTVFF. The DNA for the CDR3 is TGCGCCAGCAGCCGCGGGGAAGGGACGGTGTTTTTT.

The chain's CDR3 is CASSFLTPYEQYF. The DNA of the CDR3 is TGTGCCAGCAGTTTTTTGACGCCCTACGAGCAGTACTTC. The chain recombines TRBV27 with TRBJ2-7; D not certain. V lost 3 bases and J 2 bases, leaving 8 bases between the germline ends. CDR3 length: 13 residues. Germline-derived CDR1 and CDR2 are MNHEY and SMNVEV (reference sequence).